The 32 T cell receptor beta chains given below trace back to one sample, sequenced in a study of T cell repertoires in cytomegalovirus infection. No antigen has been assigned to these receptors. TCRdb re-derived calls from the reads in MiXCR, one entry per CDR3 protein. The sample includes about 110,000 distinct CDR3 sequences, roughly 39% of them seen just once. The starting material was CD8+ T cells from cultured PBMCs, obtained from culture after CMV antigen stimulation. These receptors were obtained from a human donor in good health (CMV status not recorded). Some clones in this sample may be carry-over from other donors' samples.

A few counts support this clonotype. CDR3 amino acids: CACALGAGTEAFF. The CDR3 bases are TGTGCCTGTGCCTTGGGAGCGGGAACGGAAGCTTTCTTT. The J gene is TRBJ1-1, the V gene TRBV6-2 or TRBV6-3; D is uncertain. The CDR3 has 13 residues. In germline, CDR1 is MNHEY, CDR2 SVGEGT. Trimming stripped 11 bases from V and 8 bases from J, with 21 bases between.

In its sample, this clonotype was seen many times. The chain combines TRBV7-8 with TRBJ1-2, with 11 bases aligning to TRBD1. The germline gives CDR1 SGHVS, CDR2 FQNEAQ. Trimming removed 2 bases from V and 6 bases from J; junction bases left unmatched: 5. The CDR3 extends over 15 amino acids. DNA of the CDR3: TGTGCCAGCAGCTTAATCGGGACAGGGGGGGATGGCTACACCTTC. This sequence encodes CASSLIGTGGDGYTF. The variable domain in full, with the rest retrieved from reference TRBV7-8 and TRBJ1-2, is GAGVSQSPRYKVAKRGQDVALRCDPISGHVSLFWYQQALGQGPEFLTYFQNEAQLDKSGLPSDRFFAERPEGSVSTLKIQRTQQEDSAVYLCASSLIGTGGDGYTFGSGTRLTVV.

This clonotype was seen at least ten times. This sequence joins TRBV20-1 and TRBJ2-3, with D possibly matching TRBD2 (6 bases). V was clipped by 5 bases and J by 6 bases, with 21 bases between them. The CDR3 totals 15 residues. Germline V CDR1 and CDR2: DFQATT, SNEGSKA (reference sequence). CDR3 protein: CSAQRPDYPEDTQYF. The CDR3 nucleotides read TGCAGTGCTCAACGACCGGACTACCCCGAGGATACGCAGTATTTT.

This chain joins TRBV6-5 and TRBJ1-1, with 8 bases aligning to TRBD1. J lost 5 bases, V lost 4 bases, and 6 bases had no gene match. Germline V CDR1 and CDR2: MNHEY, SVGAGI. The CDR3 consists of 14 residues. CDR3 coding DNA: TGTGCCAGCAGTTCCAATGACAGGGGAACTGAAGCTTTCTTT. It yields the protein CASSSNDRGTEAFF.

This clonotype was counted only a few times. The gene calls are TRBV28 and TRBJ2-7; 8 nucleotides agree with TRBD2. This CDR3 comprises 15 residues. The germline CDR1 and CDR2 sequences are MDHEN and SYDVKM. V was pared by 6 bases and J by 1 base, with 8 bases of the junction left unmatched. DNA for the CDR3: TGTGCCAGCAGCTACGGGACTAGTTCATCCTACGAGCAGTACTTC. Translation gives CASSYGTSSSYEQYF.

This clonotype was recorded at least ten times. This rearrangement joins TRBV5-6 to TRBJ1-4; 9 bases line up with TRBD1. There are 18 residues in the CDR3. Trimming cost V 4 bases and J 8 bases; bases outside gene matches: 18. Germline V gene data show CDR1 as SGHDT and CDR2 as YYEEEE. CDR3 protein: CASSPRTGEVGYREKLFF. CDR3 DNA sequence: TGTGCCAGCAGCCCGAGGACAGGGGAGGTTGGCTATAGAGAAAAACTGTTTTTT.

This chain links TRBV7-2 with TRBJ1-2; D not certain. CDR3 size: 17 residues. V lost 7 bases and J 0 bases, leaving 21 bases between the germline ends. CDR1 and CDR2 from the germline V gene are SGHTA and FQGNSA. The CDR3 DNA reads TGTGCCAGCACCCATCCTTCAGGTTCCTCCACTAACTATGGCTACACCTTC. It codes for CASTHPSGSSTNYGYTF.

The V call is TRBV27, the J call TRBJ2-7; D is undetermined. In germline, CDR1 is MNHEY, CDR2 SMNVEV (reference sequence). The CDR3 loop spans 13 amino acids. V gave up 6 bases and J gave up 3 bases, with 12 bases separating them. The CDR3, as DNA: TGTGCCAGCAGCCCTTTGGGTCGCTACGAGCAGTACTTC. This translates into CASSPLGRYEQYF.

V usage is TRBV7-6 and J usage is TRBJ2-7; D is possibly TRBD2 (5 bases). The V end lost 5 bases, the J end lost 0 bases, and 14 bases lay between the germline ends. CDR3 length equals 15 residues. Germline V gene sequence: CDR1 SGHVS, CDR2 FNYEAQ. CDR3 protein: CASSLRLGSSYEQYF. The DNA of the CDR3 is TGTGCCAGCAGCCTTCGACTGGGGAGCTCCTACGAGCAGTACTTC.

The chain links TRBV7-9 to TRBJ2-7; D might be TRBD1 (5 bases). The length of the CDR3 is 15 residues. The V gene's germline CDR1 is SEHNR and CDR2 FQNEAQ (reference sequence). The V end was cut by 4 bases, the J end by 5 bases, with 18 bases between. As DNA, the CDR3 is TGTGCCAGCAGCTCGAAAGGGGCGCTAATCCACGAGCAGTACTTC. As protein: CASSSKGALIHEQYF.

The V call is TRBV7-9, the J call TRBJ2-5, with 10 nucleotides matching TRBD1. Trimming removed 2 bases from V and 4 bases from J; junction bases left unmatched: 7. Germline CDR1 and CDR2: SEHNR and FQNEAQ (reference sequence). The CDR3 extends over 16 amino acids. The CDR3 DNA reads TGTGCCAGCAGCTTAAGGGACAGGGGACTTGGAGAGACCCAGTACTTC. Its protein is CASSLRDRGLGETQYF.

A few counts support this clonotype. The V call is TRBV19, the J call TRBJ2-1; D may be TRBD2 (6 bases). Germline CDR1 reads LNHDA; CDR2 reads SQIVND (reference sequence). V was clipped by 4 bases and J by 7 bases, with 11 bases between them. The CDR3 has 13 residues. The CDR3 DNA follows: TGTGCCAGTAGTAGCGCGGGGTTTAATGAGCAGTTCTTC. Its translation: CASSSAGFNEQFF.

This chain uses TRBV6-6 with TRBJ2-1, with D possibly TRBD2 on 5 matching bases. This CDR3 is 13 amino acids long. V was trimmed by 6 bases and J by 0 bases, leaving 6 bases between them. CDR1 is MNHNY and CDR2 is SVGAGI in the germline V gene (reference sequence). This CDR3 reads CASSGDSYNEQFF. As DNA, the CDR3 is TGTGCCAGCAGCGGGGACTCCTACAATGAGCAGTTCTTC.

This clonotype was detected once. The gene calls are TRBV6-5 and TRBJ1-2; 7 bases map to TRBD1. Losses at the gene ends were 2 bases for V and 3 bases for J; bases not matched to a gene: 9. Germline V gene sequence: CDR1 MNHEY, CDR2 SVGAGI. This CDR3 comprises 16 residues. CDR3 nucleotide sequence: TGTGCCAGCAGTTACACTACAGGGGCTGAGTACTATGGCTACACCTTC. Protein sequence: CASSYTTGAEYYGYTF.

This clonotype showed up just a few times. The chain uses TRBV7-9 and TRBJ2-1; possibly TRBD1 for D (6 bases). Trimming left V 1 base short and J 1 base short, with 14 bases between. In germline, CDR1 is SEHNR, CDR2 FQNEAQ (reference sequence). The CDR3 runs to 17 residues. CDR3 protein: CASSLDGPRGSYNEQFF. In DNA, the CDR3 is TGTGCCAGCAGCTTAGACGGACCCAGGGGTTCCTACAATGAGCAGTTCTTC.

The J gene is TRBJ2-5, the V gene TRBV6-2 or TRBV6-3; D possibly corresponds to TRBD1 (5 bases). The length of the CDR3 is 15 residues. With 5 bases removed from V and 2 bases from J, the gap between germline ends came to 15 bases. Germline V CDR1 and CDR2: MNHEY, SVGEGT. The CDR3 protein is CASSPAGYEQETQYF. CDR3 bases: TGTGCCAGCAGTCCGGCAGGGTATGAACAAGAGACCCAGTACTTC.

This clonotype came up once. CDR3 in amino acids: CASSEAPGREQPQHF. Here the CDR3 DNA reads TGTGCCAGCAGTGAAGCGCCCGGGAGAGAACAGCCCCAGCATTTT. This sequence joins TRBV6-1 and TRBJ1-5; no clear D gene. The CDR3 length is 15 residues. Germline V gives CDR1 MNHNS, CDR2 SASEGT. V was shortened by 0 bases and J by 7 bases, with 13 bases between the two germline ends.

As for this clonotype: The junction does not match germline at one end; this may be a read error. J is TRBJ1-1 and V is TRBV12-3 or TRBV12-4, with a possible D match to TRBD1 (5 bases). The CDR3 has 14 amino acids. In nucleotides, the CDR3 is TGTGCCAGCAGCCCTACGGGACTGAAGACTGAAGCTTTCTTT. Its translation is CASSPTGLKTEAFF.

The CDR3 sequence is CASSPPFQASRTDTQYF. In nucleotides, the CDR3 is TGTGCCAGCAGCCCTCCTTTCCAGGCCTCTAGGACAGATACGCAGTATTTT. The chain couples TRBV7-6 to TRBJ2-3; D is uncertain. This CDR3 spans 17 amino acids. The V end was cut by 5 bases, the J end by 3 bases, with 21 bases between. Germline CDR1 is SGHVS and CDR2 is FNYEAQ.

This clonotype was counted only a few times. The chain recombines TRBV12-3 or TRBV12-4 with TRBJ1-1; D is perhaps TRBD1 (5 bases). V was clipped by 5 bases and J by 6 bases, with 16 bases between them. This CDR3 is 14 amino acids long. The CDR3 region has the DNA TGTGCCAGCAGTCCCGGAGGGCTAGGGGCTGAAGCTTTCTTT. This translates into CASSPGGLGAEAFF.

This chain uses TRBV12-3 or TRBV12-4 with TRBJ2-1; 8 bases match TRBD2. CDR3 size: 16 residues. J lost 10 bases, V lost 5 bases, and 16 bases had no gene match. The DNA for the CDR3 is TGTGCCAGCAGTCCCTTTAGCGGGGCTTACCCAGGGGAGCAGTTCTTC. Translating it yields CASSPFSGAYPGEQFF.

A single count supports this clonotype. The chain carries TRBV5-4 and TRBJ2-7; 10 bases fit TRBD2. CDR1 is SGHNT and CDR2 is YYREEE in the germline V gene (reference sequence). Trimming at V came to 2 bases and at J to 2 bases, leaving 10 bases not matched to a gene. The CDR3 contains 17 residues. The CDR3 DNA reads TGTGCCAGCAGCTTTCCCACTAGCGGGGAAGGGACCTACGAGCAGTACTTC. This translates into CASSFPTSGEGTYEQYF. Complete variable domain (other parts from reference TRBV5-4 and TRBJ2-7): ETGVTQSPTHLIKTRGQQVTLRCSSQSGHNTVSWYQQALGQGPQFIFQYYREEENGRGNFPPRFSGLQFPNYSSELNVNALELDDSALYLCASSFPTSGEGTYEQYFGPGTRLTVT.

This clonotype was seen more than once but under ten times. The V and J genes are TRBV7-3 and TRBJ2-1, with D maybe TRBD2 (5 bases). CDR3 size: 14 residues. Trimming took 4 bases from V and 7 from J, leaving 14 bases between them. The germline V gene has CDR1 SGHTA and CDR2 FQGTGA. In nucleotides, the CDR3 is TGTGCCAGCAGCTCTTCTGCGGGCCCAAATGAGCAGTTCTTC. Its protein product is CASSSSAGPNEQFF. Filled out from reference TRBV7-3 and TRBJ2-1, the complete variable domain reads GAGVSQTPSNKVTEKGKYVELRCDPISGHTALYWYRQSLGQGPEFLIYFQGTGAADDSGLPNDRFFAVRPEGSVSTLKIQRTERGDSAVYLCASSSSAGPNEQFFGPGTRLTVL.

The genes are TRBV12-3 or TRBV12-4 and TRBJ2-3; tentatively, D is TRBD2 (6 bases). With 6 bases removed from V and 5 bases from J, the gap between germline ends came to 9 bases. The CDR3 totals 12 residues. CDR3 nucleotides: TGTGCCAGCAGCACGGGGGTAGATACGCAGTATTTT. It specifies CASSTGVDTQYF.

A remark on this clonotype: A read error may explain this, as a much larger clone is one base away. The CDR3 loop reads CANRAFPGQGSSEQFF. DNA of the CDR3: TGTGCCAACAGGGCCTTCCCGGGACAGGGGTCGAGTGAGCAGTTCTTC. The chain recombines TRBV7-7 with TRBJ2-1, with TRBD1 matching over 10 bases. V was pared by 10 bases and J by 9 bases, with 18 bases of the junction left unmatched. The CDR3 runs to 16 residues. The germline V gene has CDR1 SSHAT and CDR2 FNYEAQ (reference sequence).

CDR3 loop: CASSQDTGDEQYF. CDR3 coding DNA: TGCGCCAGCAGCCAAGATACGGGGGATGAGCAGTACTTC. The gene calls are TRBV4-1 and TRBJ2-7; weak D call: TRBD2 (6 bases). There are 13 residues in the CDR3. Germline loops: CDR1 MGHRA, CDR2 YSYEKL. V shed 0 bases and J shed 7 bases, with 10 bases lying between them.

The chain combines TRBV20-1 with TRBJ1-2; 9 bases match TRBD1. There are 14 residues in the CDR3. J was trimmed by 3 bases and V by 5 bases; bases with no gene match: 7. Germline CDR1 is DFQATT and CDR2 is SNEGSKA (reference sequence). CDR3 sequence (DNA): TGCAGTGCTCGAGGGACAGGGAGCTACTATGGCTACACCTTC. Amino acids: CSARGTGSYYGYTF.

This chain uses TRBV27 with TRBJ1-5, with a possible D match to TRBD1 (5 bases). V lost 6 bases, J lost 5 bases, and 14 bases lay in between. Germline V CDR1 and CDR2: MNHEY, SMNVEV (reference sequence). CDR3 size: 14 residues. CDR3 sequence: CASSLGTLDQPQHF. CDR3 in DNA: TGTGCCAGCAGCCTTGGGACGTTGGATCAGCCCCAGCATTTT.

This chain links TRBV29-1 with TRBJ1-3, with D unclear. V lost 4 bases to trimming and J lost 4 bases, with 8 bases between them. The CDR3 is made up of 12 amino acids. CDR1 is SQVTM and CDR2 is ANQGSEA in the germline V gene. CDR3 loop: CSVAVSGNTIYF. The CDR3 region has the DNA TGCAGCGTTGCGGTCTCAGGAAACACCATATATTTT.

The rearrangement uses TRBV19 and TRBJ2-7; 8 nucleotides line up with TRBD2. The junction had 7 bases not matched to a gene; V was cut back by 3 bases and J by 3 bases. From germline, CDR1 is LNHDA and CDR2 SQIVND (reference sequence). CDR3 size: 15 residues. The CDR3 region has the DNA TGTGCCAGTAGTATTGGTAGCGGGGACATCTACGAGCAGTACTTC. Translation: CASSIGSGDIYEQYF. The full variable domain, rest sourced from reference TRBV19 and TRBJ2-7, is DGGITQSPKYLFRKEGQNVTLSCEQNLNHDAMYWYRQDPGQGLRLIYYSQIVNDFQKGDIAEGYSVSREKKESFPLTVTSAQKNPTAFYLCASSIGSGDIYEQYFGPGTRLTVT.

This chain joins TRBV12-3 or TRBV12-4 and TRBJ2-3; 12 bases are shared with TRBD2. The CDR3 runs 15 residues. The junction had 9 bases not matched to a gene; V was cut back by 11 bases and J by 3 bases. DNA of the CDR3: TGTGCCGGCAATCTAGCGGGGGGGAGGACAGATACGCAGTATTTT. This sequence encodes CAGNLAGGRTDTQYF.

This clonotype was counted ten times or more. This chain connects TRBV9 to TRBJ2-7; TRBD2 matches at 8 bases. The V gene's germline CDR1 is SGDLS and CDR2 YYNGEE. V dropped 3 bases and J dropped 2; count of bases not matched to a gene: 10. The CDR3 length is 16 residues. CDR3 amino acids: CASSGGGGPIPYEQYF. For the CDR3, the DNA is TGTGCCAGCAGCGGCGGCGGGGGGCCCATCCCCTACGAGCAGTACTTC.